Listed below are T cell receptor beta chains from one sample, sequenced in a study of blood T cell repertoires in COVID-19. Profiled with immunoSEQ multiplex PCR; TCRdb holds only in-frame clones, not every one. The table lists about 500,000 clones, roughly 87% of them singletons. The sample taken for sequencing was peripheral blood. Receptor source: a young man with COVID-19, enrolled during active disease. CDR3s include the opening cysteine and the closing phenylalanine or tryptophan. A D gene is named only where the DNA matches it firmly. Rows give clone size only sometimes, using once, few, many, or a class for an expanded clone.

d_call	v_call	clone_size	j_call	cdr3_aa	cdr3_nt
.	TRBV2	.	TRBJ2-1	CASSPRSSNEQFF	TGTGCCAGCAGTCCAAGATCTAGCAATGAGCAGTTCTTC
.	TRBV7-9	.	TRBJ1-1	CASSFRTDEAFF	TGTGCCAGCAGCTTTCGGACAGATGAAGCTTTCTTT
.	TRBV7-8	.	TRBJ1-3	CASSLAAGGLGNTIYF	TGTGCCAGCAGCTTAGCCGCGGGGGGGTTAGGAAACACCATATATTTT
.	TRBV7-6	.	TRBJ2-2	CASIPVGGVKNGELFF	TGTGCCAGCATCCCAGTCGGCGGGGTTAAGAACGGGGAGCTGTTTTTT
.	TRBV7-2	few	TRBJ2-3	CASSARGSTDTQYF	TGTGCCAGCAGCGCCCGGGGTAGCACAGATACGCAGTATTTT
.	TRBV5-1	.	TRBJ1-3	CASSLTVSGNTIYF	TGCGCCAGCAGCCTGACTGTGTCTGGAAACACCATATATTTT
TRBD2	TRBV5-1	.	TRBJ2-5	CASSVSGSKETQYF	TGCGCCAGCAGCGTAAGCGGGAGTAAAGAGACCCAGTACTTC
.	TRBV5-1	.	TRBJ2-1	CASSLDRADYNEQFF	TGCGCCAGCAGCTTGGACAGGGCTGACTACAATGAGCAGTTCTTC
.	TRBV25-1	.	TRBJ1-4	CASSPGLRNEKLFF	TGTGCCAGCAGTCCGGGACTGAGAAATGAAAAACTGTTTTTT
.	TRBV2	.	TRBJ2-7	CASSEGPRGYEQYF	TGTGCCAGCAGTGAAGGGCCCCGTGGCTACGAGCAGTACTTC
TRBD1	TRBV7-8	.	TRBJ2-7	CASSPNRTGLNEQYF	TGTGCCAGCAGCCCAAACCGGACAGGGCTCAACGAGCAGTACTTC
TRBD1	TRBV3-1/TRBV3-2	.	TRBJ2-5	CASKGQLQETQYF	TGTGCCAGCAAGGGACAGCTCCAAGAGACCCAGTACTTC
TRBD1	TRBV27	.	TRBJ2-7	CASSRGRTGVTTYEQYF	TGTGCCAGCAGTCGCGGCCGTACAGGGGTAACAACCTACGAGCAGTACTTC
TRBD1	TRBV2	.	TRBJ1-2	CASGTGIRGYTF	TGTGCCAGCGGGACAGGGATACGAGGCTACACCTTC
.	TRBV3-1/TRBV3-2	.	TRBJ1-1	CASSLMRNTEAFF	TGTGCCAGCAGTCTGATGAGGAACACTGAAGCTTTCTTT
.	TRBV5-6	.	TRBJ1-3	CASSFPEATSSGNTIYF	TGTGCCAGCAGCTTCCCCGAGGCGACGAGCTCTGGAAACACCATATATTTT
TRBD1	TRBV2	.	TRBJ2-7	CASRDRGYEQYF	TGTGCCAGCCGGGACAGGGGCTACGAGCAGTACTTC
.	TRBV11-3	.	TRBJ1-3	CASSLTGSTGNTIYF	TGTGCCAGCAGCTTAACAGGGTCCACTGGAAACACCATATATTTT
.	TRBV12-3/TRBV12-4	.	TRBJ1-3	CASKPGSGDTIYF	TGTGCCAGCAAGCCAGGGTCTGGGGACACCATATATTTT
TRBD1	TRBV19	.	TRBJ1-5	CASNPGTGFRSNQPQHF	TGTGCCAGTAACCCCGGGACAGGGTTCCGGAGCAATCAGCCCCAGCATTTT
.	TRBV19	once	TRBJ2-7	CASSSDPTAGSWAYEQYF	TGTGCCAGTAGTAGCGATCCGACAGCAGGGTCCTGGGCCTACGAGCAGTACTTC
.	TRBV7-2	.	TRBJ1-2	CASSLTVHGYTF	TGTGCCAGCAGCTTGACAGTCCATGGCTACACCTTC
.	TRBV27	.	TRBJ2-1	CASSRSGTSYNEQFF	TGTGCCAGCAGTCGATCCGGGACATCCTACAATGAGCAGTTCTTC
.	TRBV10-2	.	TRBJ1-5	CASSERGGVNQPQHF	TGCGCCAGCAGTGAGAGAGGGGGGGTCAATCAGCCCCAGCATTTT
TRBD2	TRBV11-2	.	TRBJ2-1	CASSSGLAGGDEQFF	TGTGCCAGCAGCTCCGGACTAGCGGGGGGAGATGAGCAGTTCTTC
.	TRBV4-1	.	TRBJ1-4	CASSHTAGPNEKLFF	TGCGCCAGCAGCCATACGGCAGGGCCTAATGAAAAACTGTTTTTT
TRBD2	TRBV6-5	.	TRBJ2-7	CASSYGSGGLPYEQYF	TGTGCCAGCAGTTACGGGAGCGGGGGCCTCCCCTACGAGCAGTACTTC
TRBD2	TRBV7-8	once	TRBJ2-1	CASSFGLAYNEQFF	TGTGCCAGCAGCTTTGGACTAGCTTACAATGAGCAGTTCTTC
TRBD2	TRBV9	.	TRBJ2-7	CASSGTSDPYEQYF	TGTGCCAGCAGCGGAACTAGCGATCCCTACGAGCAGTACTTC
.	TRBV24-1	.	TRBJ2-3	CATSDAVRGNTDTQYF	TGTGCCACCAGTGATGCGGTCCGGGGGAACACAGATACGCAGTATTTT
TRBD2	TRBV18	.	TRBJ2-1	CASSPRASGSYNEQFF	TGTGCCAGCTCACCACGGGCTAGCGGGAGCTATAATGAGCAGTTCTTC
.	TRBV4-1	.	TRBJ1-1	CASSLDQGGEAFF	TGCGCCAGCAGCCTAGATCAGGGTGGTGAAGCTTTCTTT
.	TRBV28	.	TRBJ2-7	CASSSPPQSEQYF	TGTGCCAGCAGTTCACCCCCACAGTCCGAGCAGTACTTC
.	TRBV5-1	.	TRBJ2-1	CASALAIEQFF	TGCGCCAGCGCGTTAGCGATAGAGCAGTTCTTC
.	TRBV29-1	.	TRBJ2-1	CSVVVRDKVPSYNEQFF	TGCAGCGTCGTCGTCCGGGACAAGGTGCCTTCCTACAATGAGCAGTTCTTC
.	TRBV6-1	.	TRBJ2-5	CASSEGLWETQYF	TGTGCCAGCAGTGAAGGACTCTGGGAGACCCAGTACTTC
.	TRBV4-1	.	TRBJ2-1	CASSQENLIGGPEQFF	TGCGCCAGCAGCCAAGAGAATTTGATAGGAGGGCCTGAGCAGTTCTTC
TRBD2	TRBV28	once	TRBJ2-2	CASSPRLAGDTGELFF	TGTGCCAGCAGTCCACGACTAGCGGGAGACACCGGGGAGCTGTTTTTT
.	TRBV7-8	.	TRBJ2-5	CASSLGMSMGLETQYF	TGTGCCAGCAGCTTAGGGATGTCAATGGGACTTGAGACCCAGTACTTC
TRBD1	TRBV14	.	TRBJ2-3	CASSQQQGALADTQYF	TGTGCCAGCAGCCAGCAACAGGGGGCATTGGCAGATACGCAGTATTTT
.	TRBV6-1	once	TRBJ2-5	CASSEDRGYQETQYF	TGTGCCAGCAGTGAAGATAGGGGTTATCAAGAGACCCAGTACTTC
TRBD1	TRBV11-1	once	TRBJ1-1	CASSRDDRGSYTEAFF	TGTGCCAGCAGCCGAGATGACAGGGGTTCGTACACTGAAGCTTTCTTT
TRBD2	TRBV28	.	TRBJ2-1	CASSSTSGGPYNEQFF	TGTGCCAGCAGTTCGACTAGCGGGGGGCCATACAATGAGCAGTTCTTC
.	TRBV18	once	TRBJ2-1	CASSGDGSDEQFF	TGTGCCAGTTCAGGTGATGGGAGCGATGAGCAGTTCTTC
.	TRBV21-1	.	TRBJ2-7	CASSKVSGTNSYEQYF	TGTGCCAGCAGCAAAGTGAGCGGGACTAACTCCTACGAGCAGTACTTC
.	TRBV12-3/TRBV12-4	.	TRBJ1-1	CASSFAASTEAFF	TGTGCCAGCAGTTTCGCCGCTAGCACTGAAGCTTTCTTT
.	TRBV15	.	TRBJ2-7	CATGDWGFDEQYF	TGTGCCACCGGGGACTGGGGTTTCGACGAGCAGTACTTC
.	TRBV2	.	TRBJ2-5	CASATLEMETQYF	TGTGCCAGCGCAACGCTAGAGATGGAGACCCAGTACTTC
TRBD1	TRBV5-1	.	TRBJ2-7	CASSWGPTGASGEQYF	TGCGCCAGCAGCTGGGGGCCGACAGGGGCATCGGGAGAGCAGTACTTC
TRBD2	TRBV27	.	TRBJ2-1	CASARVRGSSYNEQFF	TGTGCCAGCGCTAGGGTGCGGGGGAGCTCCTACAATGAGCAGTTCTTC
.	TRBV9	.	TRBJ1-1	CASSVEGQGIRNTEAFF	TGTGCCAGCAGCGTAGAGGGGCAGGGCATCCGGAACACTGAAGCTTTCTTT